The present entry profiles one TCR beta chain with its context. The antigen it recognizes is unknown. Nothing much larger sits one base from this clone, and base qualities are not available. The sample originates from a study of shared clonotypes between healthy human individuals (dated by TCRdb to 2020 to 2021). Regarding the complete study: The cohort included a few men and two women between 18 and 49 years of age. For each donor, CD4 naive and CD4 memory were each run on three plates, CD8 naive on two plates, and CD8 memory on one plate. The study deeply sequenced blood TCR repertoires of five healthy adults to estimate repertoire size and the extent of clonotype sharing between individuals. Different laboratories and diverse techniques were used to prepare libraries and sequence TCR repertoires, to increase sequencing depth and limit assay-specific biases. Each donor's leukapheresis produced roughly between about 0.8 and 8.9 billion PBMCs.

The donors were healthy, HIV-negative adults with no recently reported acute infections or vaccinations. Every donor was a Caucasian adult living in Nashville, Tennessee, USA. Magnetic negative selection was used to enrich CD4+ T cells, after which naive cells were positively selected on CD45RA and the negative fraction became the memory subset. After blood collection by leukapheresis, PBMCs were isolated using Ficoll-Histopaque density gradient centrifugation and then cryopreserved in the vapor phase of liquid nitrogen. Analytical flow cytometry was used to check the purity and quantity of every magnetically sorted T cell population. From each sorted fraction, genomic DNA was isolated and quantified by UV absorbance on a Nanodrop 2000c. From the cysteine through the phenylalanine, the CDR3 covers 14 amino acids. Solely the CDR3 DNA is kept, with 42 bases framed from the first base. The junction carries 19 bases between V and J, which are trimmed by 3 bases and 13 bases respectively. According to the germline V gene, CDR1 reads SGDLS and CDR2 reads YYNGEE.

TCR CDR3 regions were amplified from genomic DNA by multiplex PCR using the deep immunoSEQ assay. For each cell subset, the extracted genomic DNA was distributed evenly across all wells of several immunoSEQ 96-well plates, and each plate served as one replicate. For sorted subsets, 200 to 250 ng of genomic DNA, equivalent to 25,000 to 35,000 T cell genomes, went into each replicate PCR. Purified libraries were measured with a Qubit 3.0 fluorometer, size-checked on a Bioanalyzer 2100, and measured again with the KAPA Library Quantification kit. Every immunoSEQ 96-well plate was sequenced on a dedicated single-read 150-cycle Illumina NextSeq 550 flow cell. Processing in the source paper ran as follows. The immunoSEQ output contained only junctional sequences without quality scores, so filtering could not match that applied to full-length reads. To assign V/J genes and CDR3, sequences were annotated against IMGT germline references using PyIR, a Python wrapper for IgBLAST v1.9. Any read was removed if the V/J assignment was weak (E-value above 1e-6), the CDR3 was missing, or the read contained stop codons, out-of-frame junctions, or ambiguous translated residues. A V3J clonotype was defined by an identical inferred V gene, J gene, and CDR3 amino acid sequence. The percentage overlap between two repertoires was calculated by dividing the number of shared unique clonotypes by the size of the smaller repertoire. Richness of each repertoire was evaluated using RTK rarefaction, the Chao1 estimator, and Recon v2.1 estimates of unobserved clonotypes. OLGA was used to compute generation probabilities for all TCRbeta clonotypes that the gDNA method yielded from a few donors. TCRdb took over this immuneACCESS table, retaining in-frame rearrangements with V and J assigned. Such tables are incomplete; in checked studies, under half of the missing clones stem from an unresolved V gene, and the remainder is unexplained. From that table come the V and J calls and clone size; the DNA was used to work out D and trimming. The sample contains over a million clones, roughly 96% of them found a single time. The ten largest account for roughly 1.1% of the sample.

Study-level results and caveats: Pairwise subsampling led to the expectation that sequencing depth would affect the degree of clonotype sharing among donors. Compared with non-shared clonotypes, clonotypes shared by all four sorted-subset donors had higher generation probabilities. When a handful of donors were compared, the shared fraction of clonotypes was about 5.5% for naive CD4, roughly 3.3% for naive CD8, 2% to 2.5% for memory CD4, and 0.3% to 0.5% for memory CD8. Sampling was restricted to blood, and TCR repertoires in tissue are likely to differ from TCR repertoires in blood. Estimated clonotype richness was generally larger for naive than for memory subsets. Rarefaction of sorted-subset datasets indicated incomplete sequencing despite the large sequencing depth. Because the study included a small number of donors, the genetic and exposure-history diversity represented was limited.

The source material was naive CD4+ T cells sorted from blood. The meaning of the sample's cell subset or site label: CD45RA+ positively selected. The rearrangement joined TRBV9 to TRBJ2-2; TRBD1 is perhaps the D gene, given 5 matching bases. The TCR originated in a man younger than 40 in good health. The CDR3 protein sequence reads: CASSALDIRSLLFF. In nucleotide form, the sequence is TGTGCCAGCAGCGCGTTGGACATTAGATCGTTGCTGTTTTTT.